The rows below give T cell receptor beta chains drawn from one sample of a study of T cell repertoires in ileal Crohn's disease. Data came from immunoSEQ multiplex PCR; TCRdb stores just in-frame clones and leaves some out. Of approximately 13,000 clones in the sample, about two thirds were seen once. Material: ileal tissue. The receptors here all came from an adult with Crohn's disease. Both conserved end residues are part of each CDR3. D genes are given only for firm matches. Expanded clones get a size class; other rows say once, few or many, or leave the size out.

clone_size	v_call	j_call	d_call	cdr3_nt	cdr3_aa
once	TRBV7-3	TRBJ1-1	NA	TGTGCCAGCAGTCCCAAGGCAGGGAACACTGAAGCTTTCTTT	CASSPKAGNTEAFF
NA	TRBV4-2	TRBJ2-2	TRBD1	TGTGCCAGCAGCCAAGGAGATAATTGGGCAGGGGGCCACGGGGAGCTGTTTTTT	CASSQGDNWAGGHGELFF
NA	TRBV7-9	TRBJ1-6	NA	TGTGCCAGCAGCTTCGACCAGGGAGCCCTCCACTTT	CASSFDQGALHF
NA	TRBV7-3	TRBJ2-1	NA	TGTGCCAGCAGCTTCGGGGGAAACAATGAGCAGTTCTTC	CASSFGGNNEQFF
NA	TRBV27	TRBJ2-7	NA	TGTGCCAGCAGTGTAGGACCGGGACAACAACCGGACGAGCAGTACTTC	CASSVGPGQQPDEQYF
NA	TRBV14	TRBJ2-5	NA	TGTGCCAGCAGCCTACGGACAGCTCTTCCCGAGACCCAGTACTTC	CASSLRTALPETQYF
NA	TRBV7-9	TRBJ1-6	NA	TGTGCTTCGGCGGGGGGTCCCTATAATTCACCCCTCCACTTT	CASAGGPYNSPLHF
NA	TRBV11-2	TRBJ2-5	TRBD2	TGTGCCAGCAGCTTAGATCGGCTAGCGGGGGGGCCGTGGGAGACCCAGTACTTC	CASSLDRLAGGPWETQYF
few	TRBV5-4	TRBJ2-5	NA	TGTGCCAGCAGCTTGACGGCAAAAGCCCCAGGGCCCCAGTACTTC	CASSLTAKAPGPQYF
NA	TRBV7-3	TRBJ1-6	NA	TGTGCCAGCAGCCCCGGACAGAATTCACCCCTCCACTTT	CASSPGQNSPLHF
NA	TRBV7-8	TRBJ2-5	NA	TGTGCCAGCAGCTTAGCCGGGGGGCCGGAGACCCAGTACTTC	CASSLAGGPETQYF
once	TRBV5-5	TRBJ2-5	TRBD2	TGTGCCAGCAGCTTGCGGGCTAGCGGTGCCCAAGAGACCCAGTACTTC	CASSLRASGAQETQYF
NA	TRBV14	TRBJ1-5	NA	TGTGCCAGCTCCCGGGATAGCAATCAGCCCCAGCATTTT	CASSRDSNQPQHF
NA	TRBV30	TRBJ1-6	NA	TGTGCCTGGAGTTCCCTGACCCCGATAACCCTCCACTTT	CAWSSLTPITLHF
NA	TRBV6-4	TRBJ1-2	TRBD1	TGTGCCAGCAGTGACTGGGCAGGGGGCGAACTCTATGGCTACACCTTC	CASSDWAGGELYGYTF
NA	TRBV6-5	TRBJ2-7	NA	TGTGCCAGCAGCCGGCCGGGTGAACCAACCTACGAGCAGTACTTC	CASSRPGEPTYEQYF
NA	TRBV7-2	TRBJ1-2	NA	TGTGCCAGCAGCTCGGGACCGTTAAGATTGAACTATGGCTACACCTTC	CASSSGPLRLNYGYTF
NA	TRBV18	TRBJ1-3	NA	TGTGCCAGCTCACCACCGGCGCTTGGGCGTGTATCACACTCTGGAAACACCATATATTTT	CASSPPALGRVSHSGNTIYF
few	TRBV2	TRBJ1-6	TRBD1	TGTGCCAGCACCCCGGACAGGATGAATTCACCCCTCCACTTT	CASTPDRMNSPLHF
medium-sized	TRBV6-1	TRBJ1-2	TRBD1	TGTGCCATGGGACAGCTGAACTATGGCTACACCTTC	CAMGQLNYGYTF
once	TRBV5-3	TRBJ1-6	NA	TGTGCCAGAAGCTTGTGGAGCTCCTATAATTCACCCCTCCACTTT	CARSLWSSYNSPLHF
NA	TRBV10-1	TRBJ2-2	TRBD2	TGCGCCAGCAGGGGACTAGCGGGGCTGAATGGCACCGGGGAGCTGTTTTTT	CASRGLAGLNGTGELFF
NA	TRBV5-1	TRBJ2-7	TRBD2	TGCGCCAGCAGCCTGGGACTAGCGGGGGACTACGAGCAGTACTTC	CASSLGLAGDYEQYF
NA	TRBV7-2	TRBJ2-3	TRBD2	TGTGCCAGCACCTCGGGGGCTAGCGGGTCCTATACGCAGTATTTT	CASTSGASGSYTQYF
NA	TRBV4-2	TRBJ2-3	NA	TGTGCCAGCAGCCAAGCCCAACAGGGAACAGATACGCAGTATTTT	CASSQAQQGTDTQYF
once	TRBV9	TRBJ2-7	TRBD2	TGTGCCAGCAGCGTAGCTGGGACTAGCGGGAGATACGAGCAGTACTTC	CASSVAGTSGRYEQYF
NA	TRBV2	TRBJ2-1	NA	TGTGCCAGCCGCCCGCCGGGGGGCGGGGTTTACAATGAGCAGTTCTTC	CASRPPGGGVYNEQFF
NA	TRBV9	TRBJ2-7	TRBD1	TGTGCCAGCAGTCCGGGACAGGGCGCCTACGAGCAGTACTTC	CASSPGQGAYEQYF
once	TRBV5-4	TRBJ2-5	NA	TGTGCCAGCAGCTTGACCATACAAGAGACCCAGTACTTC	CASSLTIQETQYF
NA	TRBV10-2	TRBJ1-2	TRBD1	TGCGCCACCGCCCAGGGGGAAGGCTATGGCTACACCTTC	CATAQGEGYGYTF
once	TRBV6-5	TRBJ2-5	NA	TGTGCCAGCAGTACCTGGACTGCTAGGGAGACCCAGTACTTC	CASSTWTARETQYF
NA	TRBV7-8	TRBJ1-5	NA	TGTGCCAGCAGCTTAGCGCGTGCTCCCCAGCATTTT	CASSLARAPQHF
NA	TRBV19	TRBJ2-3	TRBD2	TGTGCCAGTAGTATGGTAGCGGGCTCCACAGATACGCAGTATTTT	CASSMVAGSTDTQYF
NA	TRBV6-1	TRBJ1-1	NA	TGTGCCAGCAGTGCTGAAGAGGCGACTGAAGCTTTCTTT	CASSAEEATEAFF
NA	TRBV6-6	TRBJ1-2	NA	TGTGCCAGCACCTCTTATGGCTACACCTTC	CASTSYGYTF
NA	TRBV5-3	TRBJ2-7	NA	TGTGCCAGAAGCTTCCCCCCAGGGGCTACCCGCTACGAGCAGTACTTC	CARSFPPGATRYEQYF
once	TRBV5-6	TRBJ2-2	TRBD2	TGTGCCGGAGGACCAAGCGGGGGGGCGCGGAACGCGAACACCGGGGAGCTGTTTTTT	CAGGPSGGARNANTGELFF
NA	TRBV9	TRBJ2-7	NA	TGTGCCAGCAGCGGAGGGGCAGCCCAAATGGGCGAGCAGTACTTC	CASSGGAAQMGEQYF
NA	TRBV6-1	TRBJ1-2	TRBD1	TGTGCCAGCAGTGTTTACTTACCGGGACAGGGTTTAGATGGCTACACCTTC	CASSVYLPGQGLDGYTF
NA	TRBV27	TRBJ1-2	NA	TGTGCCAGCAGTTTACAGGGGCGGTTCTATGGCTACACCTTC	CASSLQGRFYGYTF
few	TRBV27	TRBJ2-3	TRBD1	TGTGCCAGCAGTCCCGGACAGGGGAGCCTCACAGATACGCAGTATTTT	CASSPGQGSLTDTQYF
NA	TRBV7-9	TRBJ1-5	NA	TGTGCCAGCAGCAGCGGCTGGGAGGATCAGCCCCAGCATTTT	CASSSGWEDQPQHF
NA	TRBV5-1	TRBJ1-2	NA	TGCGCCACCAGAGATCAACCTAGTAACTATGGCTACACCTTC	CATRDQPSNYGYTF
NA	TRBV7-9	TRBJ1-4	NA	TGTGCCAGCAGCTTAAGTGAGACAATGCTAAGAGGTGGAAAACTGTTTTTT	CASSLSETMLRGGKLFF
once	TRBV7-9	TRBJ2-3	TRBD1	TGTGCCAGCAGCTTCCTGACAGGGGCCAGAGGGGGGACGCAGTATTTT	CASSFLTGARGGTQYF
NA	TRBV5-1	TRBJ1-1	TRBD1	TGCGCCAGCAGCCAAGGACAGGGTGGCACTGAAGCTTTCTTT	CASSQGQGGTEAFF
NA	TRBV18	TRBJ1-6	NA	TGTGCCAGCTCACCGAGAGTGGGGAATTCACCCCTCCACTTT	CASSPRVGNSPLHF
NA	TRBV27	TRBJ2-2	NA	TGTGCCAGCAGTTTATGGGGGGCTGGGGACACCGGGGAGCTGTTTTTT	CASSLWGAGDTGELFF
few	TRBV5-6	TRBJ2-7	NA	TGTGCCAGCCGTTTTGTGAAAAGCGGGCTCTCCTACGAGCAGTACTTC	CASRFVKSGLSYEQYF
NA	TRBV6-6	TRBJ2-1	TRBD1	TGTGCCAGCAGTTATATACAGGGGGCTGGTGAGCAGTTCTTC	CASSYIQGAGEQFF
NA	TRBV5-1	TRBJ1-4	TRBD1	TGCGCCAGCAGCTTTGGTCACAGGGGCGGTGAAAAACTGTTTTTT	CASSFGHRGGEKLFF